One sample yielded the 14 T cell receptor beta chains listed below, sequenced in a study of T-cell memory formation after mild COVID-19. In TCRdb, the 5' RACE reads were re-called with MiXCR into one record per CDR3 protein. The data show 13,000 to 15,000 distinct CDR3 sequences, about 21% seen once. The sample consisted of PBMCs or a T cell subset sorted from them (not recorded which). The source of these receptors is a man younger than 35 who had mild COVID-19 (a few samples of this study predate the infection). Cell type and time point are not known.

The genes are TRBV4-1 and TRBJ2-7; D may be TRBD1 (5 bases). V shed 1 base and J shed 3 bases, with 13 bases lying between them. Germline V gene data show CDR1 as MGHRA and CDR2 as YSYEKL. The CDR3 sequence is 15 residues long. The CDR3 coding sequence is TGCGCCAGCAGCCAAGCGAGTTGGGGCGGCTACGAGCAGTACGTC. It codes for CASSQASWGGYEQYV.

This clonotype turned up a few times. The chain uses TRBV7-9 and TRBJ1-1; unclear D gene. Germline CDR1 SEHNR, CDR2 FQNEAQ (reference sequence). Trimming left V 1 base short and J 11 bases short, with 11 bases between. The CDR3 runs 12 residues. For the CDR3, the DNA is TGTGCCAGCAGCTTAGTTGGGCCCGGGGCTTTCTTT. Translated: CASSLVGPGAFF.

This clonotype was detected only a few times. The rearrangement joins TRBV6-2 or TRBV6-3 to TRBJ2-5, with 12 bases matching TRBD2. The CDR3 consists of 16 residues. J gave up 3 bases and V 5 bases, and 7 bases lay outside the gene matches. CDR1 and CDR2 from the germline V gene are MNHEY and SVGEGT. The CDR3 DNA reads as TGTGCCAGCAGTGTGACTAGCGGGGGCCTTAAAGAGACCCAGTACTTC. Translating it yields CASSVTSGGLKETQYF.

The J gene is TRBJ2-7, the V gene TRBV29-1, with 12 bases lining up with TRBD2. This CDR3 spans 15 amino acids. Germline values: CDR1 SQVTM, CDR2 ANQGSEA. V was pared by 7 bases and J by 0 bases, with 7 bases of the junction left unmatched. CDR3 nucleotide sequence: TGCAGCGCCACACGGACTAGCGGGGACTCCTACGAGCAGTACTTC. Amino acid sequence: CSATRTSGDSYEQYF.

This clonotype has a count of ten or more. This sequence joins TRBV7-6 and TRBJ2-7, with no clear D. V lost 1 base, J lost 0 bases, and 4 bases lay in between. The CDR3 runs to 13 residues. Germline assignment: CDR1 SGHVS and CDR2 FNYEAQ. The CDR3 DNA follows: TGTGCCAGCAGCTTAGGTCTCTCCTACGAGCAGTACTTC. Amino acid sequence: CASSLGLSYEQYF.

This chain joins TRBV12-3 or TRBV12-4 and TRBJ2-3; D gene uncertain. V lost 3 bases and J lost 4, with 8 bases in between. The CDR3 has 13 amino acids. The DNA of the CDR3 is TGTGCCAGCAGTTTGCGCAGTCCAGATACGCAGTATTTT. Protein product: CASSLRSPDTQYF.

Ten or more counts support this clonotype. The chain combines TRBV6-5 with TRBJ1-2; TRBD1 aligns across 8 bases. After removal of 1 base from V and 3 bases from J, the junction contained 7 bases not matched to a gene. Germline CDR1 reads MNHEY; CDR2 reads SVGAGI. This CDR3 has 16 amino acids. In nucleotides, the CDR3 is TGTGCCAGCAGTTACTTACGCCGGGACAGGCACTATGGCTACACCTTC. This gives the protein CASSYLRRDRHYGYTF.

This sequence joins TRBV6-5 and TRBJ1-2, with D unclear. V lost 3 bases to trimming and J lost 8 bases, with 13 bases between them. This CDR3 region has 13 residues. Germline values: CDR1 MNHEY, CDR2 SVGAGI. CDR3 amino acids: CASSYRRGAGYTF. CDR3 bases: TGTGCCAGCAGTTATCGCCGTGGAGCCGGCTACACCTTC.

At least ten counts were recorded for this clonotype. This chain connects TRBV7-6 to TRBJ1-6; D not certain. The CDR3 contains 13 residues. The V and J ends lost 6 bases and 10 bases respectively, with 13 bases between them. Germline CDR1 and CDR2: SGHVS and FNYEAQ. CDR3 coding DNA: TGTGCCAGCAGTCCCTCTTTGGGATCACCCCTCCACTTT. Amino acid sequence: CASSPSLGSPLHF.

Concerning this clonotype itself: A much larger clone lies one base from this, so it may be a read error. The rearrangement joins TRBV7-9 to TRBJ1-1, with unresolved D. This CDR3 comprises 12 residues. CDR1 is SEHNR and CDR2 is FQNEAQ in the germline V gene (reference sequence). Trimming took 3 bases from V and 8 from J, leaving 10 bases between them. The CDR3 nucleotides read TGTGCCAGCAGCTTCGGAATGGAAGAAGCTTTCTTT. It translates to CASSFGMEEAFF.

This rearrangement joins TRBV16 to TRBJ2-1, with 8 bases lining up with TRBD1. Germline V gene lookup returns CDR1 KGHSY and CDR2 FQNENV. V gave up 4 bases and J gave up 6 bases; unmatched junction bases: 8. The CDR3 sequence is 15 residues long. Here the CDR3 reads CASSRFKTGGNEQFF. The CDR3 DNA is TGTGCCAGCAGCCGCTTCAAAACAGGGGGCAATGAGCAGTTCTTC.

This clonotype was counted ten times or more. The chain has TRBV7-6 and TRBJ1-2; TRBD1 might be the D (5 bases). CDR1 is SGHVS and CDR2 is FNYEAQ in the germline V gene. CDR3 size: 16 residues. V gave up 3 bases and J gave up 8 bases, with 22 bases separating them. CDR3 coding DNA: TGTGCCAGCAGCTTGCGGGGGTTGAGTGGAACTCAAGGCTACACCTTC. It is translated as CASSLRGLSGTQGYTF. Supplemented by reference TRBV7-6 and TRBJ1-2, the full variable domain reads GAGVSQSPRYKVTKRGQDVALRCDPISGHVSLYWYRQALGQGPEFLTYFNYEAQQDKSGLPNDRFSAERPEGSISTLTIQRTEQRDSAMYRCASSLRGLSGTQGYTFGSGTRLTVV.

This clonotype was seen repeatedly, ten times or more. The chain carries TRBV9 and TRBJ2-7, with D possibly being TRBD1 or TRBD2 (5 bases each). V lost 4 bases to trimming and J lost 4 bases, with 18 bases between them. This CDR3 has 15 residues. Germline values: CDR1 SGDLS, CDR2 YYNGEE. The CDR3 here is CASSLLQGPTYEQYF. The DNA for the CDR3 is TGTGCCAGCAGCCTCCTCCAGGGACCTACTTACGAGCAGTACTTC.

The V call is TRBV6-5, the J call TRBJ2-3, with D unresolved. The V end was cut by 7 bases, the J end by 0 bases, with 11 bases between. CDR3 length: 14 residues. The V gene's germline CDR1 is MNHEY and CDR2 SVGAGI. For the CDR3, the DNA is TGTGCCAGCAAACCGGGCCTTAGCACAGATACGCAGTATTTT. Amino acids: CASKPGLSTDTQYF.